The clone carrying this T cell receptor (beta chain) was observed many times. Antigen unknown. The sample comes from a study of Graves' ophthalmopathy and Graves' hyperthyroidism. Whole-study results and caveats: Among expanded thyroid clonotypes above 0.001 frequency, most also occurred in blood.

Investigators amplified TCR beta CDR3 regions from RNA transcripts. First-round RT-PCR used HTBI primers; second-round multiplex PCR followed. TCRdb fed the multiplex PCR reads into MiXCR, producing one record per CDR3 protein. The sample has about 1.1 million distinct CDR3 sequences; 35% to 40% are singletons. This clonotype was sampled from an adult man with Graves' hyperthyroidism. Sequencing input: peripheral blood or thyroid tissue (not recorded which).

CDR3 sequence: CSADHTNTGELFF. The DNA of the CDR3 is TGCAGCGCCGACCATACGAACACCGGGGAGCTGTTTTTT. This sequence joins TRBV29-1 and TRBJ2-2; D uncertain. Germline V gene sequence: CDR1 SQVTM, CDR2 ANQGSEA. The CDR3 runs 13 residues. V shed 7 bases and J shed 0 bases, with 9 bases lying between them.